The clone carrying this TCR beta chain was recorded a few times. Its specificity is unknown. Cells that made up the mixed lymphocyte reaction were cocultured at 37°C for under 7 days. The repertoire was sequenced with immunoSEQ multiplex PCR; TCRdb's copy has only in-frame clones and lacks some. This table holds approximately 20,000 clones, more than 35% found once. This specimen belongs to a study of siplizumab effects on memory and regulatory T cells. Points from the study as a whole: Naive T cells, seemingly more diverse than memory cells, seemed major alloresponse contributors.

The CDR3 totals 13 residues. V lost 4 bases and J 0 bases, leaving 8 bases between the germline ends. Germline CDR1 and CDR2: GTSNPN and SVGIG (reference sequence). Sequenced material: CFSE-low (dividing) CD4+ T cells sorted from an allogeneic mixed lymphocyte reaction. The sequence derives from a human donor in good health; the cells came from an allogeneic mixed lymphocyte reaction. The chain carries TRBV30 and TRBJ2-3; a weak D match, TRBD1 (6 bases). The CDR3, as DNA: TGTGCCTGGACACAGGGCAGCACAGATACGCAGTATTTT. Protein sequence: CAWTQGSTDTQYF.